This record concerns one TCR beta chain sequence. This record comes from a study of OX40 agonist ivuxolimab in advanced cancers. The table came from immunoSEQ multiplex PCR; TCRdb's copy has only in-frame clones and leaves some out. The data hold some 66,000 clones, with more than 60% observed a single time. Baseline was the first blood sampling point, followed by cycle 4 day 1 and cycle 7 day 1. Germline assignment: CDR1 LNHDA and CDR2 SQIVND (reference sequence). The germline V and J ends were trimmed by 1 base and 1 base, with 8 bases remaining between them. This CDR3 comprises 14 residues. This clonotype originated in an adult with an advanced solid tumor such as melanoma, head and neck, liver or kidney cancer. The sequenced sample was CD4+ or CD8+ T cells sorted from blood, obtained in a trial of the OX40 agonist ivuxolimab. The chain links TRBV19 to TRBJ2-7; D is ambiguous. Written as DNA, the CDR3 is TGTGCCAGTAGTATAGGGGGTTCATCCTACGAGCAGTACTTC. This gives the protein CASSIGGSSYEQYF.